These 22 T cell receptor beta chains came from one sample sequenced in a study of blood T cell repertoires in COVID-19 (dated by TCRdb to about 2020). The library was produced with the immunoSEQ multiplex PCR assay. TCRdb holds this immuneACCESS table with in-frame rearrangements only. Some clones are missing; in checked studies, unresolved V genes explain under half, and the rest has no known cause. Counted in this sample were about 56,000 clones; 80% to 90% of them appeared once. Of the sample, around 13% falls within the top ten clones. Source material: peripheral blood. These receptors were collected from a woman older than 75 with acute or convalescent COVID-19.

The CDR3 DNA reads as TGCAGCGTTGAACCCAGGGTGACAGGGAAAGGCTATGGCTACACCTTC. Protein product: CSVEPRVTGKGYGYTF. The rearrangement uses TRBV29-1 and TRBJ1-2, with 7 bases fitting TRBD1. J was trimmed by 4 bases and V by 2 bases; bases with no gene match: 13. The CDR3 is 16 residues long. CDR1 is SQVTM and CDR2 is ANQGSEA in the germline V gene.

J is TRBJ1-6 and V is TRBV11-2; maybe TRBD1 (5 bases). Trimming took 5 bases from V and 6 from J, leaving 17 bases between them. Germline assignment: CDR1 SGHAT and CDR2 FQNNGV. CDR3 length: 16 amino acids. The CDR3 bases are TGTGCCAGCAGCACCCCGACAGCGGGCCTTAATTCACCCCTCCACTTT. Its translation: CASSTPTAGLNSPLHF.

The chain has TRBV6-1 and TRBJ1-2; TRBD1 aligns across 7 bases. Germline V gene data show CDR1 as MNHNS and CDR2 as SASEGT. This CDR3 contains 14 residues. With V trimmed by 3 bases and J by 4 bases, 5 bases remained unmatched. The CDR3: CASSEVGGSYGYTF. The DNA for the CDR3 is TGTGCCAGCAGTGAGGTAGGGGGCAGCTATGGCTACACCTTC.

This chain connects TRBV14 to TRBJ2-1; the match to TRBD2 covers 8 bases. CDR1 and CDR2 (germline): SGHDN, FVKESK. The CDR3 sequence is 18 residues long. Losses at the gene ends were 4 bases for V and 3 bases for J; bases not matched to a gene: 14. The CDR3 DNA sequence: TGTGCCAGCAGCCCTTTTGCGGGGGGCCTTTCCGGCTACAATGAGCAGTTCTTC. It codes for CASSPFAGGLSGYNEQFF.

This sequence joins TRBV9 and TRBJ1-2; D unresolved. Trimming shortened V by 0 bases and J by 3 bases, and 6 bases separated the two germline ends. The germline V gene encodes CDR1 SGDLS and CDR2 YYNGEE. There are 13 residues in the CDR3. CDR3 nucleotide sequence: TGTGCCAGCAGCGTAGAACAAGACTATGGCTACACCTTC. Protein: CASSVEQDYGYTF.

CDR3 nucleotides: TGTGCCAGCAGCTTAAGGGGGAACACTAACTATGGCTACACCTTC. This translates into CASSLRGNTNYGYTF. This rearrangement joins TRBV11-2 to TRBJ1-2, with TRBD1 as a possible D gene (6 bases). V was cut by 2 bases and J by 0 bases, with 10 bases left in between. The CDR3 totals 15 residues. Germline lookup yields CDR1 SGHAT and CDR2 FQNNGV. The full variable domain, with the rest looked up from reference TRBV11-2 and TRBJ1-2, is EAGVAQSPRYKIIEKRQSVAFWCNPISGHATLYWYQQILGQGPKLLIQFQNNGVVDDSQLPKDRFSAERLKGVDSTLKIQPAKLEDSAVYLCASSLRGNTNYGYTFGSGTRLTVV.

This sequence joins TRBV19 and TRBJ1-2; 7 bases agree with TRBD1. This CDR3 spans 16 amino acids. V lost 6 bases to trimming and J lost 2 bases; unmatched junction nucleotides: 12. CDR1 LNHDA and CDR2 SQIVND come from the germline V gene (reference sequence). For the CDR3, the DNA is TGTGCCAGTAGGCCGACGACAGGGCCCACGAACTATGGCTACACCTTC. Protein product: CASRPTTGPTNYGYTF.

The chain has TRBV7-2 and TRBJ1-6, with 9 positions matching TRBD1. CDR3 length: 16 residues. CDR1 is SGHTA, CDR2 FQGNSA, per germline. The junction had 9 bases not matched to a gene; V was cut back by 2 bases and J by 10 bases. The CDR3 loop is CASSLSGQGGKSPLHF. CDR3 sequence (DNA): TGTGCCAGCAGCTTATCGGGACAGGGTGGTAAATCACCCCTCCACTTT.

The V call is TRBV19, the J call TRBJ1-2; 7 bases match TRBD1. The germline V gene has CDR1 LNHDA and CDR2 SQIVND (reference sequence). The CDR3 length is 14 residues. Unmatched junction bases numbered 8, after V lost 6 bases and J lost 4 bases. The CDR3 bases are TGTGCCAGTAGCCAGGAGGGGGCGGGCTATGGCTACACCTTC. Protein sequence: CASSQEGAGYGYTF.

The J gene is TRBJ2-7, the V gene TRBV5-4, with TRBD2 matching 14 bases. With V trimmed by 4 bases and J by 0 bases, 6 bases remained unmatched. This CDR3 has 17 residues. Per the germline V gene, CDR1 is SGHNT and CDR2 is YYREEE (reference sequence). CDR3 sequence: CASSLGLAGASSYEQYF. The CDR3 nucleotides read TGTGCCAGCAGCCTGGGACTAGCGGGGGCTAGCTCCTACGAGCAGTACTTC.

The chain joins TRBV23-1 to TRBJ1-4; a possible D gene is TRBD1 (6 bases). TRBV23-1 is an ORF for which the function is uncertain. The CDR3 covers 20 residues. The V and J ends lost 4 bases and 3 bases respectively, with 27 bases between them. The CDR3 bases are TGCGCCAGCAGTCTCCGACCGAGACAGGCCTCGGGGTCGCCTAATGAAAAACTGTTTTTT. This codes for CASSLRPRQASGSPNEKLFF.

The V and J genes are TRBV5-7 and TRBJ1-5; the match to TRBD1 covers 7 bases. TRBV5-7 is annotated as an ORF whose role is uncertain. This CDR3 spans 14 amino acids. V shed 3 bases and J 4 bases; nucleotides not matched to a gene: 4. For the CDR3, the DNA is TGTGCCAGCAGCTCGGACAGGCGAAATCAGCCCCAGCATTTT. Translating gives CASSSDRRNQPQHF.

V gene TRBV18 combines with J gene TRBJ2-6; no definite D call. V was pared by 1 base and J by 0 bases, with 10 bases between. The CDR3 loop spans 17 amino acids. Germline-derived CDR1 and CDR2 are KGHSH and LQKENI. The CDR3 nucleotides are TGTGCCAGCTCACCACGGGCCCTGAGCTCTGGGGCCAACGTCCTGACTTTC. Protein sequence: CASSPRALSSGANVLTF.

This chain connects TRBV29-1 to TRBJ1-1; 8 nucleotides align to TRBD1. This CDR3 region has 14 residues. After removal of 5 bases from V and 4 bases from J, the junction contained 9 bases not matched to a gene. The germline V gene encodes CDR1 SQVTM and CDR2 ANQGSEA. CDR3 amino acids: CSVNLDRGRTEAFF. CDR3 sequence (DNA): TGCAGCGTTAACCTAGACAGGGGACGCACTGAAGCTTTCTTT.

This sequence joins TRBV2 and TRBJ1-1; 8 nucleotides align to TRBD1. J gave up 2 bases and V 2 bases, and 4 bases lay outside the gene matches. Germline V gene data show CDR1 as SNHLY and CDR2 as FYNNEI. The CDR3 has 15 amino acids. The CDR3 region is CASSEQGAGNTEAFF. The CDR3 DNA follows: TGTGCCAGCAGTGAACAGGGGGCGGGAAACACTGAAGCTTTCTTT. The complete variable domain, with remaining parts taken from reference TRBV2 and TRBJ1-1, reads EPEVTQTPSHQVTQMGQEVILRCVPISNHLYFYWYRQILGQKVEFLVSFYNNEISEKSEIFDDQFSVERPDGSNFTLKIRSTKLEDSAMYFCASSEQGAGNTEAFFGQGTRLTVV.

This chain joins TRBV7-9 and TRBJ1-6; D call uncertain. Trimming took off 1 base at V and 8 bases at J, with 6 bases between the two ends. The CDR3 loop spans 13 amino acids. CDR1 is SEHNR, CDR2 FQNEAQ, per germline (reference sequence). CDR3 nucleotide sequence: TGTGCCAGCAGCTTAGGTACGGATTCACCCCTCCACTTT. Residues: CASSLGTDSPLHF. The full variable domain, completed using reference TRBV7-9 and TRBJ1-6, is DTGVSQNPRHKITKRGQNVTFRCDPISEHNRLYWYRQTLGQGPEFLTYFQNEAQLEKSRLLSDRFSAERPKGSFSTLEIQRTEQGDSAMYLCASSLGTDSPLHFGNGTRLTVT.

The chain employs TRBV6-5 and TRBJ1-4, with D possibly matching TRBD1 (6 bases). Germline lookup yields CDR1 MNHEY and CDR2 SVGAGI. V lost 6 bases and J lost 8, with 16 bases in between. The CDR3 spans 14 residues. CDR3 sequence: CASRPPRGGEKLFF. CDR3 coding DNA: TGTGCCAGCAGACCCCCCAGGGGTGGGGAAAAACTGTTTTTT.

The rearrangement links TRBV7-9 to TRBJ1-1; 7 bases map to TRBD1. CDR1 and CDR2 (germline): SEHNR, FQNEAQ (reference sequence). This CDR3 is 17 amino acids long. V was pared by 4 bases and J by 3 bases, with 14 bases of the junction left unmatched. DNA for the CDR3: TGTGCCAGCAGCTCGGTCGGAGGGGGCGGAGCGGACACTGAAGCTTTCTTT. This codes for CASSSVGGGGADTEAFF.

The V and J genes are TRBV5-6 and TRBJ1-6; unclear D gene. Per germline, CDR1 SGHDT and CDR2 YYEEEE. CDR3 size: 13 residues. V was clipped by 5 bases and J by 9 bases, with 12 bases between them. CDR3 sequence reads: CASRSHASSPLHF. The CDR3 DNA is TGTGCCAGCAGATCACACGCAAGTTCACCCCTCCACTTT.

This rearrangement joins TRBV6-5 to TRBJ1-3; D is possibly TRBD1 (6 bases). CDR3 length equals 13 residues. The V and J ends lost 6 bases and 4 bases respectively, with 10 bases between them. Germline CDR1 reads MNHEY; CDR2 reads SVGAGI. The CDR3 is CASSPQGGNTIYF. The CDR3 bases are TGTGCCAGCAGCCCGCAGGGGGGAAACACCATATATTTT.

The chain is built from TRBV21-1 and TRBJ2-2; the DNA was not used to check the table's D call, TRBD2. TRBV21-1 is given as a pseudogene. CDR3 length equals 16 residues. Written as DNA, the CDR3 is TGTGCCAGCAGCCCCCGAGGGAGGGGAGGGACCGGGGAGCTGTTTTTT. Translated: CASSPRGRGGTGELFF.

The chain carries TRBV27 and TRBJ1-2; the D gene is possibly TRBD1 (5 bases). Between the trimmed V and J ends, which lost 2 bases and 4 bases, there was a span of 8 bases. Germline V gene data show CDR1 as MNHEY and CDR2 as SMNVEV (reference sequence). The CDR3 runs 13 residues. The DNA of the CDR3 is TGTGCCAGCAGTTTACAGGGAAGCTATGGCTACACCTTC. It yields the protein CASSLQGSYGYTF.